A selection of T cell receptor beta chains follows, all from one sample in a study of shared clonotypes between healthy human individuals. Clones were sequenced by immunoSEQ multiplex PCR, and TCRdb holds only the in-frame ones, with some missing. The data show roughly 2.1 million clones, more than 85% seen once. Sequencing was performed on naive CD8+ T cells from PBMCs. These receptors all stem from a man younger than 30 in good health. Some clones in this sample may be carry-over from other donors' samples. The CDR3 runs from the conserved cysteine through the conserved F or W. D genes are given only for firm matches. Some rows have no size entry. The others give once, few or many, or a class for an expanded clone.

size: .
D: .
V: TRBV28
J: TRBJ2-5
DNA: TGTGCCAGCAGCGATAGGACAACGAGGAAGACCCAGTACTTC
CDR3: CASSDRTTRKTQYF

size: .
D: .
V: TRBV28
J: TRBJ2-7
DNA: TGTGCCAGCAGCCCCGACCCCTCCTGGGAGCAGTACTTC
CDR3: CASSPDPSWEQYF

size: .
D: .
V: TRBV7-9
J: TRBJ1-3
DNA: TGTGCCAGCGATGGGTGGGAAAACACCATATATTTT
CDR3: CASDGWENTIYF

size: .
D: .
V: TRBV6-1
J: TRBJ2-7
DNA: TGTGCCAGCAGTGATGGGACCTACGAGCAGTACTTC
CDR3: CASSDGTYEQYF

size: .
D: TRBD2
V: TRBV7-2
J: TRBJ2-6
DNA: TGTGCCAGCAGCTTGATCGTCCTGGCGGGAGTCTCTGGGGCCAACGTCCTGACTTTC
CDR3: CASSLIVLAGVSGANVLTF

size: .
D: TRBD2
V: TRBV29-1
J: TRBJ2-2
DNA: TGCAGCGTTGAAATAGCGGGGGGTAAGAACACCGGGGAGCTGTTTTTT
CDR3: CSVEIAGGKNTGELFF

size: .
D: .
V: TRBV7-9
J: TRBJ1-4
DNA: TGTGCCAGCAGCTTAGTTGACGGCCATCTACGAAAACTGTTTTTT
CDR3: CASSLVDGHLRKLFF

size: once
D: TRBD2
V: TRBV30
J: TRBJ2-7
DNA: TGTGCCTGGAGTGACCGGACTAGCGACCACGAGCAGTACTTC
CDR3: CAWSDRTSDHEQYF

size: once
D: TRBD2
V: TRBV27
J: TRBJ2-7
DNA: TGTGCCAGCAGTCCCTTAGCGGGAGGAAACGAGCAGTACTTC
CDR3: CASSPLAGGNEQYF

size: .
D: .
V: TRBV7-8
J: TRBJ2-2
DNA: TGTGCCAGCAGCTTGCTCGGGAACACCGGGGAGCTGTTTTTT
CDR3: CASSLLGNTGELFF

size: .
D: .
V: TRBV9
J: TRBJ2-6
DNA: TGTGCCAGCAGCGTTCCTCAGGGCGCTGGGGCCAACGTCCTGACTTTC
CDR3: CASSVPQGAGANVLTF

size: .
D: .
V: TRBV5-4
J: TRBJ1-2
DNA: TGTGCCAGCAGTTCGCTGGGGGAGGGAACAGGCTATGGCTACACCTTC
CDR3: CASSSLGEGTGYGYTF

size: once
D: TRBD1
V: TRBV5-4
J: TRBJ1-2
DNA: TGTGCCAGCAGCCACCGGGGCAGGGGGCATAATGGCTACACCTTC
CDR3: CASSHRGRGHNGYTF

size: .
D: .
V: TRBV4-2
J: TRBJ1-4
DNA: TGTGCCAGCAGCCAAGCCCCTTTTGGCGGCTTTAATGAAAAACTGTTTTTT
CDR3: CASSQAPFGGFNEKLFF

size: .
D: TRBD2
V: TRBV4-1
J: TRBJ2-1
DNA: TGCGCCAGCAGCCTAAACGATGGGGAGGGAAATGAGCAGTTCTTC
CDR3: CASSLNDGEGNEQFF

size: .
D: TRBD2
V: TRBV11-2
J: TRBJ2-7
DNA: TGTGCCAGCAGCACTAGGACTAGCGGGACCTCCTACGAGCAGTACTTC
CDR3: CASSTRTSGTSYEQYF

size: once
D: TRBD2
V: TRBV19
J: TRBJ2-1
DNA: TGTGCCAGTAGTATTACCAGCGGGAGGGTCAATGAGCAGTTCTTC
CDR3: CASSITSGRVNEQFF

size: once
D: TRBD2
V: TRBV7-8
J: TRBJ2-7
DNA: TGTGCCAGCAGCTCGTCCGGGACTACCCTCTACGAGCAGTACTTC
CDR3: CASSSSGTTLYEQYF

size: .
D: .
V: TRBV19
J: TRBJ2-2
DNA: TGTGCCAGTACCACCCGGGGAGAACGGAACACCGGGGAGCTGTTTTTT
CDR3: CASTTRGERNTGELFF

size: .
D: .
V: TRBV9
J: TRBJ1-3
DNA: TGTGCCAGCAGCATACCCCGGGACAAGGAGGTAAAGCGGCCTGGAAACACCATATATTTT
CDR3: CASSIPRDKEVKRPGNTIYF

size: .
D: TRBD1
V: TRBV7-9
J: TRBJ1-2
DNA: TGTGCCAGCAGCTCCGACAGGGGTATCTATGGCTACACCTTC
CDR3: CASSSDRGIYGYTF

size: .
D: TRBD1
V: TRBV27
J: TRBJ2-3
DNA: TGTGCCAGCAGTTTGGGACAGCTGGCTAATACGCAGTATTTT
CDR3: CASSLGQLANTQYF

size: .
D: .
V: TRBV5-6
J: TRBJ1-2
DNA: TGTGCCAGCAGCCCGATCTCGGAAGCCGGGGTCTATGGCTACACCTTC
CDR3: CASSPISEAGVYGYTF

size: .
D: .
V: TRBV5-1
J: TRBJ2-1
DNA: TGCGCCAGCAGCTTAACCGGTGCTAGGGAGCAGTTCTTC
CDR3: CASSLTGAREQFF

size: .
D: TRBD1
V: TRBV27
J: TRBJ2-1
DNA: TGTGCCAGCATCAAAAGGGGACAGGGGAAGGCCTACAATGAGCAGTTCTTC
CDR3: CASIKRGQGKAYNEQFF

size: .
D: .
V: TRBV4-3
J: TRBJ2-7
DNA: TGCGCCAGCAGCCAAGATCTGGTAGCCCCGCTACAGCAGTACTTC
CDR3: CASSQDLVAPLQQYF

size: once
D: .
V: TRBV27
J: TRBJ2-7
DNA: TGTGCCAGCAGTTTGAACCCCGGCCTCGGGTACGAGCAGTACTTC
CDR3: CASSLNPGLGYEQYF

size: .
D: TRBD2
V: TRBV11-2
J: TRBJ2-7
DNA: TGTGCCAGCAGCTCGGGGACTAGCGGATTTCCCTACGAGCAGTACTTC
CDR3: CASSSGTSGFPYEQYF